Presented here are 22 T cell receptor beta chains from one specimen sequenced in a study of OX40 agonist ivuxolimab in advanced cancers. TCRdb keeps only in-frame clones here, not all; method: immunoSEQ multiplex PCR. The data hold tens of thousands of clones, with 75% to 95% observed a single time. The starting material was CD4+ or CD8+ T cells sorted from blood, obtained in a trial of the OX40 agonist ivuxolimab. Every receptor here comes from an adult with an advanced solid tumor such as melanoma, head and neck, liver or kidney cancer.

The genes are TRBV19 and TRBJ2-7; 10 bases are a match to TRBD2. The germline V gene has CDR1 LNHDA and CDR2 SQIVND (reference sequence). The CDR3 is 15 amino acids. J was trimmed by 5 bases and V by 2 bases; bases with no gene match: 6. CDR3 residues: CASSIRTSGNDEQYF. CDR3 DNA sequence: TGTGCCAGTAGTATAAGGACTAGCGGAAATGACGAGCAGTACTTC.

The V gene is TRBV11-2, the J gene TRBJ2-6; D perhaps matches TRBD2 (6 bases). CDR3 length: 12 residues. Germline V gives CDR1 SGHAT, CDR2 FQNNGV. V lost 3 bases, J lost 16 bases, and 13 bases lay in between. In nucleotides, the CDR3 is TGTGCCAGCAGCTTCGGGGGTCGCAGGCTGACTTTC. The encoded protein is CASSFGGRRLTF.

The rearrangement links TRBV7-9 to TRBJ2-7; TRBD2 aligns across 11 bases. CDR3 length equals 15 residues. Germline V gene lookup returns CDR1 SEHNR and CDR2 FQNEAQ (reference sequence). V gave up 3 bases and J gave up 4 bases; unmatched junction bases: 5. For the CDR3, the DNA is TGTGCCAGCAGCTTTGTAACTAGCGGGAGTTACGAGCAGTACTTC. It specifies CASSFVTSGSYEQYF.

The chain uses TRBV6-5 and TRBJ1-2; D perhaps matches TRBD1 (6 bases). V lost 5 bases to trimming and J lost 3 bases, with 10 bases between them. The CDR3 totals 13 residues. Germline V gene data show CDR1 as MNHEY and CDR2 as SVGAGI. The CDR3, as DNA: TGTGCCAGCAGTACGGGACAATACTATGGCTACACCTTC. Translated, it gives CASSTGQYYGYTF.

This chain joins TRBV5-6 and TRBJ2-1; 9 bases match TRBD2. This CDR3 comprises 19 residues. CDR1 and CDR2 from the germline V gene are SGHDT and YYEEEE. V shed 3 bases and J 0 bases; nucleotides not matched to a gene: 13. Written as DNA, the CDR3 is TGTGCCAGCAGCTCCCTAGCGGGATTTTCGTTGAGCTCCTACAATGAGCAGTTCTTC. Its translation: CASSSLAGFSLSSYNEQFF.

The V gene is TRBV6-5, the J gene TRBJ2-2, with D possibly matching TRBD2 (6 bases). The V gene's germline CDR1 is MNHEY and CDR2 SVGAGI. CDR3 length: 12 residues. V was cut by 6 bases and J by 6 bases, with 8 bases left in between. The CDR3 is CASRAGPGELFF. In nucleotides, the CDR3 is TGTGCCAGCAGGGCGGGACCCGGGGAGCTGTTTTTT.

The J gene is TRBJ2-5, the V gene TRBV28; 9 bases line up with TRBD1. After removal of 8 bases from V and 5 bases from J, the junction contained 6 bases not matched to a gene. The germline gives CDR1 MDHEN, CDR2 SYDVKM. The CDR3 runs to 13 residues. The DNA for the CDR3 is TGTGCCAGCGGACCCGGGACAGGGGAGACCCAGTACTTC. Amino acids: CASGPGTGETQYF.

This chain joins TRBV7-2 and TRBJ2-3; 9 bases align to TRBD1. J gave up 4 bases and V 5 bases, and 4 bases lay outside the gene matches. Germline V gene sequence: CDR1 SGHTA, CDR2 FQGNSA. This CDR3 comprises 14 residues. DNA for the CDR3: TGTGCCAGCAGCCGGACAGGGGTCGCAGATACGCAGTATTTT. Its translation: CASSRTGVADTQYF.

The rearrangement links TRBV7-3 to TRBJ2-4, with D uncertain. There are 16 residues in the CDR3. CDR1 SGHTA and CDR2 FQGTGA come from the germline V gene. The V end lost 5 bases, the J end lost 2 bases, and 16 bases lay between the germline ends. The CDR3 region is CASSPSGLRTKNIQYF. Here the CDR3 DNA reads TGTGCCAGCAGCCCGTCTGGGTTAAGGACCAAAAACATTCAGTACTTC.

The chain carries TRBV5-1 and TRBJ2-2; 9 bases match TRBD2. Germline CDR1 reads SGHRS; CDR2 reads YFSETQ. CDR3 size: 16 residues. J gave up 5 bases and V 4 bases, and 9 bases lay outside the gene matches. CDR3 sequence: CASSLMAGGVTGELFF. The CDR3 DNA sequence: TGCGCCAGCAGCCTCATGGCGGGAGGGGTAACCGGGGAGCTGTTTTTT.

J is TRBJ2-3 and V is TRBV2; 7 nucleotides align to TRBD2. The CDR3 totals 17 residues. CDR1 SNHLY and CDR2 FYNNEI come from the germline V gene. Losses at the gene ends were 5 bases for V and 3 bases for J; bases not matched to a gene: 14. CDR3 region: CASSTSSDPGGTDTQYF. The CDR3 DNA follows: TGTGCCAGCAGTACCTCTAGCGACCCCGGGGGGACAGATACGCAGTATTTT. The full variable domain, in which reference TRBV2 and TRBJ2-3 provide the parts outside the CDR3, is EPEVTQTPSHQVTQMGQEVILRCVPISNHLYFYWYRQILGQKVEFLVSFYNNEISEKSEIFDDQFSVERPDGSNFTLKIRSTKLEDSAMYFCASSTSSDPGGTDTQYFGPGTRLTVL.

V and J are TRBV7-9 and TRBJ1-2; no firm D call. Germline V lookup: CDR1 SEHNR, CDR2 FQNEAQ (reference sequence). V lost 2 bases and J 0 bases, leaving 10 bases between the germline ends. The CDR3 has 15 residues. In DNA, the CDR3 is TGTGCCAGCAGCTTACACACTCGGACTAACTATGGCTACACCTTC. It encodes CASSLHTRTNYGYTF. Full variable domain (missing parts from reference TRBV7-9 and TRBJ1-2): DTGVSQNPRHKITKRGQNVTFRCDPISEHNRLYWYRQTLGQGPEFLTYFQNEAQLEKSRLLSDRFSAERPKGSFSTLEIQRTEQGDSAMYLCASSLHTRTNYGYTFGSGTRLTVV.

This sequence joins TRBV28 and TRBJ1-4, with D perhaps TRBD1 (5 bases). V lost 3 bases to trimming and J lost 4 bases, with 15 bases between them. CDR1 and CDR2 (germline): MDHEN, SYDVKM. There are 16 residues in the CDR3. As DNA, the CDR3 is TGTGCCAGCAGTTTTTCGTCCGGGGCCTTTAATGAAAAACTGTTTTTT. Translating it yields CASSFSSGAFNEKLFF.

The chain has TRBV28 and TRBJ2-2; 9 nucleotides align to TRBD1. CDR1 MDHEN and CDR2 SYDVKM come from the germline V gene. The junction had 12 bases not matched to a gene; V was cut back by 5 bases and J by 5 bases. The CDR3 is 17 residues long. This chain's CDR3 is CASSPSVQDRGTGELFF. CDR3 coding DNA: TGTGCCAGCAGTCCCTCGGTCCAGGACAGGGGAACCGGGGAGCTGTTTTTT. The variable domain in full, with the rest retrieved from reference TRBV28 and TRBJ2-2, is DVKVTQSSRYLVKRTGEKVFLECVQDMDHENMFWYRQDPGLGLRLIYFSYDVKMKEKGDIPEGYSVSREKKERFSLILESASTNQTSMYLCASSPSVQDRGTGELFFGEGSRLTVL.

This rearrangement joins TRBV10-3 to TRBJ1-5; 10 bases are a match to TRBD1. CDR1 is ENHRY, CDR2 SYGVKD, per germline. With V trimmed by 2 bases and J by 6 bases, 7 bases remained unmatched. The CDR3 contains 16 residues. CDR3 bases: TGTGCCATCAGTGAGCATCTGACAGGGGGCTTTCAGCCCCAGCATTTT. Translated, it gives CAISEHLTGGFQPQHF.

DNA of the CDR3: TGTGCCAGCGGACTGGGGCAGTTGAACACCGGGGAGCTGTTTTTT. The encoded protein is CASGLGQLNTGELFF. This rearrangement joins TRBV7-3 to TRBJ2-2; D tentatively reads TRBD1 or TRBD2 (5 bases each). Deletions cut 8 bases from V and 1 base from J, with 14 bases between. The CDR3 runs 15 residues. Per germline, CDR1 SGHTA and CDR2 FQGTGA.

V is TRBV11-1 and J is TRBJ2-7, with 9 bases lining up with TRBD2. Losses at the gene ends were 5 bases for V and 0 bases for J; bases not matched to a gene: 5. In germline, CDR1 is SGHAT, CDR2 FQDESV (reference sequence). CDR3 size: 15 residues. The CDR3 is CASSRTSVSSYEQYF. The DNA for the CDR3 is TGTGCCAGCAGCCGGACTAGCGTGAGCTCCTACGAGCAGTACTTC. Complete variable domain (other parts from reference TRBV11-1 and TRBJ2-7): EAEVAQSPRYKITEKSQAVAFWCDPISGHATLYWYRQILGQGPELLVQFQDESVVDDSQLPKDRFSAERLKGVDSTLKIQPAELGDSAMYLCASSRTSVSSYEQYFGPGTRLTVT.

The chain recombines TRBV11-3 with TRBJ2-2; D is unresolved. Trimming removed 6 bases at V and 7 bases at J, with 18 bases between. Germline V gene lookup returns CDR1 SGHNT and CDR2 YENEEA. CDR3 length: 15 residues. This CDR3 is CASSSGSFSYGELFF. The CDR3 bases are TGTGCCAGCAGTTCCGGGTCCTTCTCGTACGGGGAGCTGTTTTTT.

The chain employs TRBV4-1 and TRBJ2-2; the D gene is possibly TRBD2 (6 bases). Germline V gives CDR1 MGHRA, CDR2 YSYEKL. This CDR3 is built from 18 residues. Trimming cost V 1 base and J 1 base, with 16 bases left between them. This CDR3 reads CASSQVSLRGGNTGELFF. The CDR3 DNA reads as TGCGCCAGCAGCCAAGTCTCCCTGCGGGGCGGGAACACCGGGGAGCTGTTTTTT.

V is TRBV6-1 and J is TRBJ2-7; D unclear. The CDR3 contains 14 residues. Germline values: CDR1 MNHNS, CDR2 SASEGT. The germline V and J ends were trimmed by 2 bases and 2 bases, with 10 bases remaining between them. CDR3 in DNA: TGTGCCAGCAGTGAAAGTTCCTGGGCCTACGAGCAGTACTTC. This sequence encodes CASSESSWAYEQYF.

The rearrangement links TRBV18 to TRBJ2-3, with 13 bases matching TRBD2. V dropped 2 bases and J dropped 5; count of bases not matched to a gene: 10. The CDR3 runs to 18 residues. Germline CDR1 reads KGHSH; CDR2 reads LQKENI. CDR3 region: CASSPGPGLAGAGDTQYF. The CDR3 DNA reads as TGTGCCAGCTCACCAGGACCAGGACTAGCGGGAGCCGGAGATACGCAGTATTTT.

The rearrangement uses TRBV5-6 and TRBJ2-3; TRBD2 matches at 7 bases. CDR3 size: 13 residues. Germline lookup yields CDR1 SGHDT and CDR2 YYEEEE. V was pared by 9 bases and J by 7 bases, with 11 bases of the junction left unmatched. The CDR3 nucleotides read TGTGCCACCTCGGAGCGGGATATGAATACGCAGTATTTT. This gives the protein CATSERDMNTQYF.